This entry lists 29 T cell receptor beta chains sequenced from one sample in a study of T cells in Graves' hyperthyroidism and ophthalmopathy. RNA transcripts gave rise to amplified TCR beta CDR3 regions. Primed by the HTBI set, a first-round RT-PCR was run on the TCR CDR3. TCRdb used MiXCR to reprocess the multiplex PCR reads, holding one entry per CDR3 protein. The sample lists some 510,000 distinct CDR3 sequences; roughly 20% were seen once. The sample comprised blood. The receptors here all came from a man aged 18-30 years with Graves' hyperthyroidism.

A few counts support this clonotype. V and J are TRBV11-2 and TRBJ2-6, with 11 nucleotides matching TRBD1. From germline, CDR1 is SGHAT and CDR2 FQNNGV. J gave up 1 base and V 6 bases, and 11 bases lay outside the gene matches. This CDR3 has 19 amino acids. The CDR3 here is CASRPRTGGVGSGANVLTF. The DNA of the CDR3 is TGTGCCAGCAGGCCCCGGACAGGGGGCGTGGGATCTGGGGCCAACGTCCTGACTTTC.

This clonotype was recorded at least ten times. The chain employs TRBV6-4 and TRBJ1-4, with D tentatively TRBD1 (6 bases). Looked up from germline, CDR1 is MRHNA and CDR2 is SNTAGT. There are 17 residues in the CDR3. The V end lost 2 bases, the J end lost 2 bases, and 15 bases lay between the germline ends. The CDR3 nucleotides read TGTGCCAGCAGTGACCTCGACAGGAAAGTGACTAATGAAAAACTGTTTTTT. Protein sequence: CASSDLDRKVTNEKLFF.

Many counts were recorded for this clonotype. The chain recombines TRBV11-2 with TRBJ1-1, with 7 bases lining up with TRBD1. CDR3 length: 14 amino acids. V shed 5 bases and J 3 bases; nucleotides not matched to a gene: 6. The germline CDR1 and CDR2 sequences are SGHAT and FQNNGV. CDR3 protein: CASSQTGRDTEAFF. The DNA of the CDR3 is TGTGCCAGCAGCCAGACAGGGAGGGACACTGAAGCTTTCTTT.

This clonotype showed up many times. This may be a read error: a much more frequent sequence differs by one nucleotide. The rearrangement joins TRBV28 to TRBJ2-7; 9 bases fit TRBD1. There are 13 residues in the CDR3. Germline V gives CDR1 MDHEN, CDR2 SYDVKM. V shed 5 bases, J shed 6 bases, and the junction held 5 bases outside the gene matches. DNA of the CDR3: TGTGCCAGCAGTCCAATGACAGGGGGCGAGCAGTACTTC. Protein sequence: CASSPMTGGEQYF.

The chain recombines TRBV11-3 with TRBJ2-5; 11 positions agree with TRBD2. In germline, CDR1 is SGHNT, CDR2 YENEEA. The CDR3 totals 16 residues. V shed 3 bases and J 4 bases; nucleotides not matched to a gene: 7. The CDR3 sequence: CASSFLLAGAAETQYF. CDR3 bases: TGTGCCAGCAGCTTCCTACTAGCGGGGGCCGCAGAGACCCAGTACTTC.

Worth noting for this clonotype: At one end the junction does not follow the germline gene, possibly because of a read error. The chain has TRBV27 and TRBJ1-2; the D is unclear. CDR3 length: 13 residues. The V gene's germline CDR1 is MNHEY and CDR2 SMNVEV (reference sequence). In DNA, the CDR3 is TGTGCCAGCAGTTTCACAGAAAACTGTGGCTACACCTTC. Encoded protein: CASSFTENCGYTF.

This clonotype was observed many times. In DNA, the CDR3 is TGTGCCAGCCGACCCCCAGGGAGCGACACCATATATTTT. This gives the protein CASRPPGSDTIYF. This sequence joins TRBV10-3 and TRBJ1-3; tentative D call: TRBD1 (5 bases). Germline values: CDR1 ENHRY, CDR2 SYGVKD. The V end was cut by 10 bases, the J end by 8 bases, with 18 bases between. CDR3 length: 13 residues.

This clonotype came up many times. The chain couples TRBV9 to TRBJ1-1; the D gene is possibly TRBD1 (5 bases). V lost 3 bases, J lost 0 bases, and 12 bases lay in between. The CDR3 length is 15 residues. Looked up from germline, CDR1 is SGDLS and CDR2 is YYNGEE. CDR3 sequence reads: CASSADQGVNTEAFF. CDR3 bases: TGTGCCAGCAGCGCGGACCAGGGTGTGAACACTGAAGCTTTCTTT.

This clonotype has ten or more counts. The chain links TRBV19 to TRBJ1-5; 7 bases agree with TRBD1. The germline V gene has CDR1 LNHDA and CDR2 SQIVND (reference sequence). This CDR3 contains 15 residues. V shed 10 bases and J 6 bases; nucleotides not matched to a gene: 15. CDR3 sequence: CATADLQGRAQPQHF. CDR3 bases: TGTGCCACTGCGGACCTACAGGGGAGGGCTCAGCCCCAGCATTTT.

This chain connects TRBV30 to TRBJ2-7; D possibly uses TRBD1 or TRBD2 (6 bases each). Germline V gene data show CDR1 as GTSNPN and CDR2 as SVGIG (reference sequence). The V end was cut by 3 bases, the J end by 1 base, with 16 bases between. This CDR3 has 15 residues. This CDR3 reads CAWSEEGGPSYEQYF. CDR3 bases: TGTGCCTGGAGCGAAGAGGGGGGTCCTTCCTACGAGCAGTACTTC.

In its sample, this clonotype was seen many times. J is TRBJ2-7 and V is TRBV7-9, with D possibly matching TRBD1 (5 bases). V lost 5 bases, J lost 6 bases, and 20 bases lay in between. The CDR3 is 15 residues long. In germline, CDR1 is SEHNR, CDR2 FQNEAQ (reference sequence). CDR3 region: CASSGPQEPFSEQYF. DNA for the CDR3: TGTGCCAGCAGCGGACCACAGGAGCCCTTCTCCGAGCAGTACTTC.

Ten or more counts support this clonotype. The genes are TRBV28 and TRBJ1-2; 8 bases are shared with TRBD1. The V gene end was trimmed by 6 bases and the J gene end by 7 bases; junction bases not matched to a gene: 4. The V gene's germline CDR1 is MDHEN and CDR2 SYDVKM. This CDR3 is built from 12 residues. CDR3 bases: TGTGCCAGCAGAGGGGACAGGCCTGGCTACACCTTC. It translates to CASRGDRPGYTF.

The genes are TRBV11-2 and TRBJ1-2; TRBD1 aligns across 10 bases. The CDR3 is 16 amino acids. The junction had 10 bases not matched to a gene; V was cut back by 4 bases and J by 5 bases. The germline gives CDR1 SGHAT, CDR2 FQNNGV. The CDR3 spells CASSSTPGQGRYGYTF. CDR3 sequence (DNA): TGTGCCAGCAGCTCAACCCCGGGACAGGGGAGGTATGGCTACACCTTC.

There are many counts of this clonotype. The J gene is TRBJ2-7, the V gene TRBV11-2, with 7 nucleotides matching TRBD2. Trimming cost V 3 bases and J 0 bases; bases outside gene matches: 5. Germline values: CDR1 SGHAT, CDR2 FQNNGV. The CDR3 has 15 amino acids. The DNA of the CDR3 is TGTGCCAGCAGCTTCCCTAGCGGAGACTCCTACGAGCAGTACTTC. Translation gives CASSFPSGDSYEQYF.

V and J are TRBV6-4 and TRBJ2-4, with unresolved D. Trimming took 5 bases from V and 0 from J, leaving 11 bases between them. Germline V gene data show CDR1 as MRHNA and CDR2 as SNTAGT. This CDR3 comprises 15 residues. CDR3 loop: CASSRPSLAKNIQYF. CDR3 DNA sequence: TGTGCCAGCAGTAGGCCGTCTCTAGCCAAAAACATTCAGTACTTC.

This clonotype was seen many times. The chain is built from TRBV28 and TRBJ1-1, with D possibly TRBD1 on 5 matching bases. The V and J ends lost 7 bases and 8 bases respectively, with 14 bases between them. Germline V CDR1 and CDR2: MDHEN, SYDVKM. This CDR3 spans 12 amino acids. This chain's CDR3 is CASMMRDGEAFF. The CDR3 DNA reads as TGTGCCAGCATGATGCGGGACGGGGAAGCTTTCTTT. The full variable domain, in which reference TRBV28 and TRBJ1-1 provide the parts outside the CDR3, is DVKVTQSSRYLVKRTGEKVFLECVQDMDHENMFWYRQDPGLGLRLIYFSYDVKMKEKGDIPEGYSVSREKKERFSLILESASTNQTSMYLCASMMRDGEAFFGQGTRLTVV.

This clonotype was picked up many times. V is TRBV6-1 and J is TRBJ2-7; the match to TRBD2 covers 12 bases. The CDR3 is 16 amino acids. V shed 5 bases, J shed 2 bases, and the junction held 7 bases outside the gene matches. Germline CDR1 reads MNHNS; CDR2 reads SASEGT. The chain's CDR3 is CASSKLPSGGAYEQYF. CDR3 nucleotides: TGTGCCAGCAGTAAACTACCTAGCGGGGGGGCCTACGAGCAGTACTTC.

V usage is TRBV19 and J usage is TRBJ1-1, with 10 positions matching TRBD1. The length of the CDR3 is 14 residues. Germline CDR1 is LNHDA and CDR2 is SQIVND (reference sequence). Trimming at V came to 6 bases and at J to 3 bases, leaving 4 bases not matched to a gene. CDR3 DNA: TGTGCCAGTAGGGGACAGGGGCCCGACACTGAAGCTTTCTTT. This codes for CASRGQGPDTEAFF.

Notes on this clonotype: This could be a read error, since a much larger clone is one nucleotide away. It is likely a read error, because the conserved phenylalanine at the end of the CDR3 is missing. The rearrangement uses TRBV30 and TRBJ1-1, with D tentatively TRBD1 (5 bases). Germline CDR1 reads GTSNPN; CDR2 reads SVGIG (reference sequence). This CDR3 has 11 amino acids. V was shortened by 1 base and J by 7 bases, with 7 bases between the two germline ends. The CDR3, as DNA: TGTGCCTGGAGTGAGGGGCGTGAAGCTTTCTAT. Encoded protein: CAWSEGREAFY.

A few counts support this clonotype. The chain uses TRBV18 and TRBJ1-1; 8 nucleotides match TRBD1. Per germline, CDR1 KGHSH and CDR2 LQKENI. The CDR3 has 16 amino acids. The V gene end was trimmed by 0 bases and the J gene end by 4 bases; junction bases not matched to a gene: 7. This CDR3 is CASSPPFRTGSTEAFF. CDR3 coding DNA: TGTGCCAGCTCACCACCGTTTCGGACAGGGTCCACTGAAGCTTTCTTT.

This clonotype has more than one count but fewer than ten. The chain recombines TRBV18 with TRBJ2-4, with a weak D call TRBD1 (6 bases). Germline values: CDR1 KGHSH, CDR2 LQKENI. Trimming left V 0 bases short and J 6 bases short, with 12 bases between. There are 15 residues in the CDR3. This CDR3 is CASSPPSQGRNIQYF. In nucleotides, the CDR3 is TGTGCCAGCTCACCACCGTCACAGGGTAGAAACATTCAGTACTTC.

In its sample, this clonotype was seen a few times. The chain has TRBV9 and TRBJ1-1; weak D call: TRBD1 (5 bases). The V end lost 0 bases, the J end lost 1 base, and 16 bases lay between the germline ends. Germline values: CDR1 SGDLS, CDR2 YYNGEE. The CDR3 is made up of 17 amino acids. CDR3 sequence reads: CASSVAQQGGGNTEAFF. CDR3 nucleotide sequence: TGTGCCAGCAGCGTAGCTCAGCAGGGTGGGGGGAACACTGAAGCTTTCTTT. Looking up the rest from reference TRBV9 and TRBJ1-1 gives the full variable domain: DSGVTQTPKHLITATGQRVTLRCSPRSGDLSVYWYQQSLDQGLQFLIQYYNGEERAKGNILERFSAQQFPDLHSELNLSSLELGDSALYFCASSVAQQGGGNTEAFFGQGTRLTVV.

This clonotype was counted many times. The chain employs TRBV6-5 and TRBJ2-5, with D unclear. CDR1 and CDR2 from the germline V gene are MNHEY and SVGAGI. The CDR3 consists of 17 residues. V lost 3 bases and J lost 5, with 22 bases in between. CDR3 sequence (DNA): TGTGCCAGCAGTTATGGCTCCCAGTCGCTAGGCAGGGAGACCCAGTACTTC. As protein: CASSYGSQSLGRETQYF.

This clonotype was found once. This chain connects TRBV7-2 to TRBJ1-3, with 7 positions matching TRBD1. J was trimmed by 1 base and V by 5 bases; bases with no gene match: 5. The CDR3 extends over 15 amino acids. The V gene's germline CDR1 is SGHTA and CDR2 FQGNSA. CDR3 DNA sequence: TGTGCCAGCAGCCAAACGACAGGGTCTGGAAACACCATATATTTT. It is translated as CASSQTTGSGNTIYF.

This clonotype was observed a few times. As DNA, the CDR3 is TGTGCCAGCAGCGCCGGTCCTATGAACACTGAAGCTTTCTTT. Amino acid sequence: CASSAGPMNTEAFF. The V and J genes are TRBV9 and TRBJ1-1; no clear D. The CDR3 totals 14 residues. Germline V gene sequence: CDR1 SGDLS, CDR2 YYNGEE. The V gene lost 3 bases and the J gene lost 0 bases, with 9 bases spanning the gap.

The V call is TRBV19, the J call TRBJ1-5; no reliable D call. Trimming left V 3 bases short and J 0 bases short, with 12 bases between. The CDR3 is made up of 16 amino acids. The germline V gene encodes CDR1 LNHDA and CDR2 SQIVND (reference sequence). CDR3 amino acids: CASSISTADSNQPQHF. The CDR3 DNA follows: TGTGCCAGTAGTATTTCTACAGCAGATAGCAATCAGCCCCAGCATTTT.

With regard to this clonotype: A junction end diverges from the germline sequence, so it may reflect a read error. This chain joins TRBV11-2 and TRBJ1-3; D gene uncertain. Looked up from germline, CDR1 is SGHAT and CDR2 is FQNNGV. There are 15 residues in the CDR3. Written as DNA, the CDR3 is TGTCCCAGCAGCTTAGTGAGCACCTCTGGAACCACCATATATTTT. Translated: CPSSLVSTSGTTIYF.

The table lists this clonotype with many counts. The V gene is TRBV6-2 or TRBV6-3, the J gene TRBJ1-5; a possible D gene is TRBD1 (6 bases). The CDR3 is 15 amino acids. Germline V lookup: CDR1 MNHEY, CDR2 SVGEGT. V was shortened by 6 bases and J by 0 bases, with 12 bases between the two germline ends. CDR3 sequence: CASRRTEFSNQPQHF. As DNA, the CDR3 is TGTGCCAGCAGACGGACAGAGTTTAGCAATCAGCCCCAGCATTTT.

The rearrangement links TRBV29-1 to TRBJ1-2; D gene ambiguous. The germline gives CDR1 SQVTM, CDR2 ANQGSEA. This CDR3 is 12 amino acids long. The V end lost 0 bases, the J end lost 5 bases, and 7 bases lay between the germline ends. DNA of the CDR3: TGCAGCGTTGAAGACGGTGGGTATGGCTACACCTTC. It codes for CSVEDGGYGYTF.